The subject of this entry is one T cell receptor beta chain. What this receptor recognizes is not known. No clone much larger than this one lies a single base away; base qualities are absent. The patients picked for sequencing were ones in whom flow cytometry had shown an expansion of CD8+CD57+ cells. Severe acquired aplastic anemia was diagnosed in all patients according to International Study of Aplastic Anemia and Agranulocytosis and Camitta criteria. No patient had received any therapy when blood was sampled. The study deep-sequenced TCR repertoires of sorted CD4+ and CD8+ blood T cells from severe aplastic anemia patients and healthy subjects. In the USA, patient enrollment took place under clinicaltrials.gov protocols 00001620, 01623167, 00001397, 00071045, 00081523 and 00961064. Ficoll-Paque density gradient centrifugation was used to isolate peripheral blood mononuclear cells. Before DNA was extracted, CD4+ and CD8+ T cells were sorted using either FACS or magnetic beads.

Genomic DNA served as template for TCR beta VDJ combination and CDR3 sequence profiling. An Illumina HiSeq 2000 was used for TCR repertoire sequencing. Per the source publication's procedure: TRBV/TRBJ rearrangement plots, CDR3 size and DJ length profiles, and Simpson's diversity index were used to assess repertoires. The immunodominant clone was defined as the most abundant DNA sequence in deep sequencing data. CDR3 amino acid sequences were screened for sharing across subjects and compared with published repertoires and the VDJdb database. The public sequencing data were trimmed at Q25 with fastp and processed into clonotypes with MiXCR by TCRdb, which kept only in-frame beta chains. CDR3 protein sequences are deduplicated, and each keeps its most common genes and DNA. None of the V and J calls come from the authors' own analysis; TCRdb made them. The sample table shows approximately 170,000 distinct CDR3 sequences, and roughly 50% are seen once. The top ten clonotypes cover 2.5% to 4% of the sample.

These data are taken from a study of CD8+CD57+ T cells in acquired aplastic anemia (dated by TCRdb to the late 2010s). About the study as a whole: A mean of about 3 ug of DNA, ranging from roughly 0.19 to 30 ug, was extracted from sorted CD4+ and CD8+ cells. CD8+CD57+ expansion was defined as frequency above the mean frequency observed in healthy subjects. The full study reports these points: No significant difference in CD8+ Simpson's diversity was found between patients and healthy controls (P=0.060). About 30 CD8+ CDR3 sequences were found in both patients and controls but appeared to be highly expressed in patients and within the immunodominant clones of the patients.

Sequencing was done on a sample of sorted CD4+, CD8+, or CD8+CD57+ T cells (not recorded which) from PBMCs. The sequence came from a human donor with aplastic anemia.

The base sequence is TGCAGCGTGGGCGAGAGTGTAGCGGGGTTGTACAATGAGCAGTTCTTC. The translation is CSVGESVAGLYNEQFF. The V gene is TRBV29-1 and the J gene is TRBJ2-1; 8 nucleotides in the junction match TRBD2. Trimming takes 6 bases off V and 4 bases off J; junction bases not matched to a gene: 14. The CDR3 runs 16 residues from the cysteine to the phenylalanine. The read is trimmed to its CDR3 DNA, 48 bases read in frame from base 1. CDR1 is given as SQVTM and CDR2 as ANQGSEA, both from the germline V gene.